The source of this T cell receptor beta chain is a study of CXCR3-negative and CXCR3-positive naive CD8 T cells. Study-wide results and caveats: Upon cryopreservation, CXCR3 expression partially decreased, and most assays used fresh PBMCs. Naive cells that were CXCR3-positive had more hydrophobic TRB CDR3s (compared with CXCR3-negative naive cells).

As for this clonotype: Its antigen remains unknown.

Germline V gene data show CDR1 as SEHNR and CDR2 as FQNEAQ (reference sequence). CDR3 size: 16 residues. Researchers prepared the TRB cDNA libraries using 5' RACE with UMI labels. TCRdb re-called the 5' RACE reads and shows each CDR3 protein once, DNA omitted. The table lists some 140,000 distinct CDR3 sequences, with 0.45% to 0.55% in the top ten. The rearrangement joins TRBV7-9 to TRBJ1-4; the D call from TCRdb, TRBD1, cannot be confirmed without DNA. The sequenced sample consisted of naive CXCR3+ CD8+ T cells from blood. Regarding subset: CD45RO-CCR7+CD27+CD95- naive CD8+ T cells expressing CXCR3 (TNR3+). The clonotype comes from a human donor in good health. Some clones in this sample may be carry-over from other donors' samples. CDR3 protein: CVSSSTRTAANEKLFF.